This entry concerns a single T cell receptor (beta chain). The CDR3 is made up of 16 amino acids. V lost 2 bases, J lost 2 bases, and 8 bases stayed unmatched. CDR1 SGHRS and CDR2 YFSETQ come from the germline V gene. The data originate from a study of cytomegalovirus exposure and HLA in healthy donors. PCR involved 60 Vbeta and 13 Jbeta primers. Using immunoSEQ multiplex PCR, the repertoire was profiled, and TCRdb retains in-frame clones only, with some absent. The data show about 160,000 clones, about four fifths seen once. The genes are TRBV5-1 and TRBJ2-3, with 7 bases matching TRBD2. Sequenced input: PBMCs. This receptor was identified in a man aged 25-40 years in good health and CMV-seronegative. The CDR3 bases are TGCGCCAGCAGCTTTGGGCTAGCGGAGATCACAGATACGCAGTATTTT. Amino acid sequence: CASSFGLAEITDTQYF.